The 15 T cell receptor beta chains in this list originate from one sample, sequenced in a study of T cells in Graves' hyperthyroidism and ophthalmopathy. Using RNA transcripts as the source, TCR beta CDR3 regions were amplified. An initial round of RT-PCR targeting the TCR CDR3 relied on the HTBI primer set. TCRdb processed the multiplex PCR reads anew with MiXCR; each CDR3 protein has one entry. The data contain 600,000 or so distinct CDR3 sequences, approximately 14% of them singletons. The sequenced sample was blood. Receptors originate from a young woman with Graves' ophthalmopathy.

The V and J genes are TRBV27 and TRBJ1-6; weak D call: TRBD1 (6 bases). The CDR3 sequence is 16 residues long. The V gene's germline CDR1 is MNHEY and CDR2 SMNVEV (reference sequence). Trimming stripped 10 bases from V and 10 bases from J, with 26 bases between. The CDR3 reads CATNPDGDKFGSPLHF. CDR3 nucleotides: TGTGCCACAAATCCGGACGGGGACAAGTTTGGGTCACCCCTCCACTTT.

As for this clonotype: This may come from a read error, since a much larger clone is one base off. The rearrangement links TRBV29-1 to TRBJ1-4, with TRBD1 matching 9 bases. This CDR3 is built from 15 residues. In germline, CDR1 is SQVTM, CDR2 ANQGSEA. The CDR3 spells CSAEGQGTANEKLFF. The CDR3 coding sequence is TGCAGCGCTGAAGGACAGGGGACTGCTAATGAAAAACTGTTTTTT.

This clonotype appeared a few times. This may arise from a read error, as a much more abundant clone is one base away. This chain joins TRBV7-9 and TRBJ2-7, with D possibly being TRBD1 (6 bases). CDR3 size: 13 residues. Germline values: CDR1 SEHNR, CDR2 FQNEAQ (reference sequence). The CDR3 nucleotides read TGTGCCAGCAGCCCCGCACAGGGCTACGGGCAGTACTTC. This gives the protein CASSPAQGYGQYF.

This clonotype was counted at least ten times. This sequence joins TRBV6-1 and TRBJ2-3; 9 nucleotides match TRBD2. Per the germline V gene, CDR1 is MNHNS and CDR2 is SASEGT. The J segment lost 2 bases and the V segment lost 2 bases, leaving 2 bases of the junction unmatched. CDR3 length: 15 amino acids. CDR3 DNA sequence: TGTGCCAGCAGTGAATCTAGCGGGAACACAGATACGCAGTATTTT. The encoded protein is CASSESSGNTDTQYF.

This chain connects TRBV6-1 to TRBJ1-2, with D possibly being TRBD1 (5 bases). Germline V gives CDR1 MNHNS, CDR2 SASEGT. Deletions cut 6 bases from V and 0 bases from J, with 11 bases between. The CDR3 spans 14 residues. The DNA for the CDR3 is TGTGCCAGCAGGACGACAGCCTCTAACTATGGCTACACCTTC. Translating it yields CASRTTASNYGYTF.

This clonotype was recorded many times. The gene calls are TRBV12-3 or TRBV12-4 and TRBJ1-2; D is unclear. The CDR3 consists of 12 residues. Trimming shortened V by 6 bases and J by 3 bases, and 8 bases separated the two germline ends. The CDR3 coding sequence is TGTGCCAGCAGCAGCGGGGACTATGGCTACACCTTC. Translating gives CASSSGDYGYTF.

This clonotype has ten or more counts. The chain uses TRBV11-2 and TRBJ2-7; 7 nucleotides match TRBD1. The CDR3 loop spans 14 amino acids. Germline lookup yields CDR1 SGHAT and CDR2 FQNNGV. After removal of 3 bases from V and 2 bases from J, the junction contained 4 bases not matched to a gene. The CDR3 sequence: CASSFRQGPYEQYF. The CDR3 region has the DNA TGTGCCAGCAGCTTTCGACAGGGCCCCTACGAGCAGTACTTC.

The CDR3 spells CSARASAGRPQHF. The CDR3, as DNA: TGCAGTGCTAGAGCCTCAGCAGGGCGGCCCCAGCATTTT. V is TRBV20-1 and J is TRBJ1-5, with D perhaps TRBD1 (5 bases). CDR1 is DFQATT, CDR2 SNEGSKA, per germline (reference sequence). Trimming left V 1 base short and J 9 bases short, with 13 bases between. There are 13 residues in the CDR3.

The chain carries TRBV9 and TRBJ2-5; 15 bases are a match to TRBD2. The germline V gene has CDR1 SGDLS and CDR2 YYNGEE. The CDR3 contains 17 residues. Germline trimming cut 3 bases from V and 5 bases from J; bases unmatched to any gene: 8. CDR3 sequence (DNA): TGTGCCAGCAGCGGGACTAGCGGGAGGGCCGGGGGGGAGACCCAGTACTTC. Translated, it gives CASSGTSGRAGGETQYF.

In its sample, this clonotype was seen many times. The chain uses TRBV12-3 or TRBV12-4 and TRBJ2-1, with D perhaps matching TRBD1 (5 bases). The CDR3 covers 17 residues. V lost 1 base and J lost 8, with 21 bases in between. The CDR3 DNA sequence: TGTGCCAGCAGTTTAGAGGGATGGTTAGGGGTTGGGGATGAGCAGTTCTTC. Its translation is CASSLEGWLGVGDEQFF.

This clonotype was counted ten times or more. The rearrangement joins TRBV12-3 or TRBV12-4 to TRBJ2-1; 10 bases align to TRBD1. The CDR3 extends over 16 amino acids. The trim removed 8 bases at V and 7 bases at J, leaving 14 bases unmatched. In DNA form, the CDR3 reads TGTGCCAGCGATGCTAGAGACAGGGGGCGCGGTAATGAGCAGTTCTTC. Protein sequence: CASDARDRGRGNEQFF.

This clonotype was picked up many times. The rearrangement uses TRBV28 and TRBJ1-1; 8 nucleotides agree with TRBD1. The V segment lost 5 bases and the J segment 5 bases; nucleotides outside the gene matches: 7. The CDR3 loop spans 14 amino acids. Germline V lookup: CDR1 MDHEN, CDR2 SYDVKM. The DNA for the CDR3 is TGTGCCAGCAGTCAGGACAGGGTGGGAACTGAAGCTTTCTTT. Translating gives CASSQDRVGTEAFF. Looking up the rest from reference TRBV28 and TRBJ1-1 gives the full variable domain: DVKVTQSSRYLVKRTGEKVFLECVQDMDHENMFWYRQDPGLGLRLIYFSYDVKMKEKGDIPEGYSVSREKKERFSLILESASTNQTSMYLCASSQDRVGTEAFFGQGTRLTVV.

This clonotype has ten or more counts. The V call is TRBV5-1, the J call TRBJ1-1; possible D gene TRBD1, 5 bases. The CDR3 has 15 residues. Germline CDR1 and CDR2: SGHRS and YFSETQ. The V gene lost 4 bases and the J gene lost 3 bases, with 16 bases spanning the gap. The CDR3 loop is CASSLRDRVDTEAFF. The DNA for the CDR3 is TGCGCCAGCAGCCTACGGGACCGGGTAGACACTGAAGCTTTCTTT.

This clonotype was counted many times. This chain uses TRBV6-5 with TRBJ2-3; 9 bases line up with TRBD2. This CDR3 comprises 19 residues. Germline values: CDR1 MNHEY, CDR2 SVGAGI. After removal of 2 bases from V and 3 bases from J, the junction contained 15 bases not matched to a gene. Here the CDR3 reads CASSYAGGPLSLGTDTQYF. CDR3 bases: TGTGCCAGCAGTTACGCGGGAGGGCCTCTCTCCCTGGGTACAGATACGCAGTATTTT.

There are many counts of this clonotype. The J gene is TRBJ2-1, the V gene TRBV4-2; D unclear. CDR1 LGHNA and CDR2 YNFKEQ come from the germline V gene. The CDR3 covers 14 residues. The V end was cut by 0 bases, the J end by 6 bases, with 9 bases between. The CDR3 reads CASSQDSGVNEQFF. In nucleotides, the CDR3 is TGTGCCAGCAGCCAAGACTCTGGAGTCAATGAGCAGTTCTTC.